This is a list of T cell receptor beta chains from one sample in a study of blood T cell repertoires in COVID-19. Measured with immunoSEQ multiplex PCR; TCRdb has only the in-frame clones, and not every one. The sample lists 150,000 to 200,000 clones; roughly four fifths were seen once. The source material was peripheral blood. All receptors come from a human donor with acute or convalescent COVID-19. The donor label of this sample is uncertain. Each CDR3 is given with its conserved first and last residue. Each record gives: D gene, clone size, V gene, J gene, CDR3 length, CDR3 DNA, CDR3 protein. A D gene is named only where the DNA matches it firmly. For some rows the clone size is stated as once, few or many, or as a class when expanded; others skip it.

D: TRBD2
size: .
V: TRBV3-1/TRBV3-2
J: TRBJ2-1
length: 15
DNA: TGTGCCAGCAGCCGAGGACTAGCGGGAGATAATGAGCAGTTCTTC
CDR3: CASSRGLAGDNEQFF

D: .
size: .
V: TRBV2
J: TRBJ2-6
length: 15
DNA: TGTGCCAGCAGTCAACTGGTCTCTGGGGCCAACGTCCTGACTTTC
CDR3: CASSQLVSGANVLTF

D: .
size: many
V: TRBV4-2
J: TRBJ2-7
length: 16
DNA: TGTGCCAGCAGCCAAGACCGAACCGGGGGATTAAGCGAGCAGTACTTC
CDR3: CASSQDRTGGLSEQYF

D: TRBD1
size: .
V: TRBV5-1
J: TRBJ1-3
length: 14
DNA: TGCGCCAGCAGCTTGGGACAGGGGGCGGACACCATATATTTT
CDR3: CASSLGQGADTIYF

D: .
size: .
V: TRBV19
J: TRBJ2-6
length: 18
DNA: TGTGCCAGTAGTATGGACACCAGTCCTACTATTGGGGCCAACGTCCTGACTTTC
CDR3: CASSMDTSPTIGANVLTF

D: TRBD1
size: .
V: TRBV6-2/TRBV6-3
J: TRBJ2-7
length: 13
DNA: TGTGCCAGCAGTTATTCCGGACAGGGGGAACAGTACTTC
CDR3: CASSYSGQGEQYF

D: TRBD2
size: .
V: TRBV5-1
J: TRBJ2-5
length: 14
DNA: TGCGCCAGCAACAGCGGGAGCATCATGGAGACCCAGTACTTC
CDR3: CASNSGSIMETQYF

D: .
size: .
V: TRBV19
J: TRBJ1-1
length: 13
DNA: TGTGCCAGTAGTATACCCCGGAACACTGAAGCTTTCTTT
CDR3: CASSIPRNTEAFF

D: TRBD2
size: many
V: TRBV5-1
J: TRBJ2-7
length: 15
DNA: TGCGCCAGCAGCTTTGACGGTAGCGGGAGCGGCGAGCAGTACTTC
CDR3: CASSFDGSGSGEQYF

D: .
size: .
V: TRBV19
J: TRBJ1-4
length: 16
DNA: TGTGCCAGTAGCCCGACGGGGGGAGGGCCTAATGAAAAACTGTTTTTT
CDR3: CASSPTGGGPNEKLFF

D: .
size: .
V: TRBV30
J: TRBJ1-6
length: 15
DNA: TGTGCCTGGACTTATCGGAGCTCCTATAATTCACCCCTCCACTTT
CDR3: CAWTYRSSYNSPLHF

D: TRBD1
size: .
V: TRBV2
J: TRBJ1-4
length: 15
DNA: TGTGCCAGCAGCGCCGCCGGGACAGACAATGAAAAACTGTTTTTT
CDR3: CASSAAGTDNEKLFF

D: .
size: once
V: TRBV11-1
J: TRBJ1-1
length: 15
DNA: TGTGCCAGCAGCTCACTGGGCGGGCGTGCGGCTGAAGCTTTCTTT
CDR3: CASSSLGGRAAEAFF

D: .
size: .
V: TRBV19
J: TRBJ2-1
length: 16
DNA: TGTGCCAGTAGTATAGAAGCGACTGCATCCTACAATGAGCAGTTCTTC
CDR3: CASSIEATASYNEQFF

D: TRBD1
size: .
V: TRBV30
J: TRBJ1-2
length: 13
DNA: TGTGCCTGGAGTGTAGACAGGGGCTATGGCTACACCTTC
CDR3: CAWSVDRGYGYTF

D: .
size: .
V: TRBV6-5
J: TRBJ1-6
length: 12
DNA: TGTGCCAGCAGTTACGAGGGTTCACCCCTCCACTTT
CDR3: CASSYEGSPLHF

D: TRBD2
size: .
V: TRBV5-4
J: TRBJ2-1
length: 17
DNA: TGTGCCAGCAGCTTGTCCCGGTCTAGCGGGAGCAACAATGAGCAGTTCTTC
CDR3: CASSLSRSSGSNNEQFF

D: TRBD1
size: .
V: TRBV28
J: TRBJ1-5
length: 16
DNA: TGTGCCAGCAGTGGGGCAGGGGGCAGGAGCAATCAGCCCCAGCATTTT
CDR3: CASSGAGGRSNQPQHF

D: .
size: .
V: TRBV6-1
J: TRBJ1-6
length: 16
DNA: TGTGCCAGCAGTGAAAAAGTCTGGGCTCGGAATTCACCCCTCCACTTT
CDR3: CASSEKVWARNSPLHF

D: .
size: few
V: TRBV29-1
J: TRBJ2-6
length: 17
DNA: TGCAGCATCCCCTGGGGGGGCTCCATCTCTGGGGCCAACGTCCTGACTTTC
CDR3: CSIPWGGSISGANVLTF

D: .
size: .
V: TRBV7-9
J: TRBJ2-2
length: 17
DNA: TGTGCCAGCAGCTGGTACCACGGACAGTCGAACACCGGGGAGCTGTTTTTT
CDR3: CASSWYHGQSNTGELFF

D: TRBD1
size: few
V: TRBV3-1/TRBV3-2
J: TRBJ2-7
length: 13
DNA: TGTGCCAGCAGCCTCAACCAGGGGGACGAGCAGTACTTC
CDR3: CASSLNQGDEQYF

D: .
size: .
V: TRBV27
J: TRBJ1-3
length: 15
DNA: TGTGCCAGCCCGATCCTACAGAGCTCTGGAAACACCATATATTTT
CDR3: CASPILQSSGNTIYF

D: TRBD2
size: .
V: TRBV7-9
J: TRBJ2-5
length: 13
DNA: TGTGCCAGCAGCTTAGGGCTAGCGGGGGTCCAGTACTTC
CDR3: CASSLGLAGVQYF

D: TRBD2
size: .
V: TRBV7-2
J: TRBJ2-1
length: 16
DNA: TGTGCCAGCAGCAAAAGGTCCAGCGGGGGGAACAATGAGCAGTTCTTC
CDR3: CASSKRSSGGNNEQFF

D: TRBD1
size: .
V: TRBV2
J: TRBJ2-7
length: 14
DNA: TGTGCCAGCGTCGGGACAGGGGGCGCGGGGGAGCAGTACTTC
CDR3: CASVGTGGAGEQYF

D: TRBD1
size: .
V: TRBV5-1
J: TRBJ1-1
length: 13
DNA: TGCGCCAGCACCCGGGACAGGGGTACTGAAGCTTTCTTT
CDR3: CASTRDRGTEAFF

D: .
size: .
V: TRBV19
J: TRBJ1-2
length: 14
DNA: TGTGCCAGTAGTATAACGGCGGTTGAGTATGGCTACACCTTC
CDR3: CASSITAVEYGYTF

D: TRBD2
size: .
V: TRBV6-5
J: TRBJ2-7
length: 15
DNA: TGTGCCAGCAGTTACCAGGGACTAGCGGGAGCCGAGCAGTACTTC
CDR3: CASSYQGLAGAEQYF

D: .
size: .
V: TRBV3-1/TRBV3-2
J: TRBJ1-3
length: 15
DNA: TGTGCCAGCAGCCCGCCGAGGACTTCTAGAAACACCATATATTTT
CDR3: CASSPPRTSRNTIYF

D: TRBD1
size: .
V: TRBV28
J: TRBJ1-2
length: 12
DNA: TGTGCCAGCAGTTTCACAGGGGGTGGCTACACCTTC
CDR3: CASSFTGGGYTF

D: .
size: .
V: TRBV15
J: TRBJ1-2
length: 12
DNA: TGTGCCACCAGCAGGGGGGGGCGAGGCTACACCTTC
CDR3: CATSRGGRGYTF

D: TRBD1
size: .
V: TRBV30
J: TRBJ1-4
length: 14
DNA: TGTGCCTGGAGTGTACTACAGGGGGGTGAAAAACTGTTTTTT
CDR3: CAWSVLQGGEKLFF

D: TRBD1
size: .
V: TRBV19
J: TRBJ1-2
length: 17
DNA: TGTGCCAGTAGTACCCCCTCGTGGACAGGGGGCGGAGGAGGCTACACCTTC
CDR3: CASSTPSWTGGGGGYTF

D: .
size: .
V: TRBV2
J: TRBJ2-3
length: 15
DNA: TGTGCCAGCAGTGAGGGGGGGCCTCCTCGGGATACGCAGTATTTT
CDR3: CASSEGGPPRDTQYF

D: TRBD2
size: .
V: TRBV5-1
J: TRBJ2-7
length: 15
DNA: TGCGCCAGCAGCTCAAACCGGGAGGACCACTACGAGCAGTACTTC
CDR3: CASSSNREDHYEQYF

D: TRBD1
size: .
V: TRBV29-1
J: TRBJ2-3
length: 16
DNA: TGCAGCGTTGATGAGTATCCGGGACAGTTGGGAGATACGCAGTATTTT
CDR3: CSVDEYPGQLGDTQYF